A selection of T cell receptor beta chains follows, all from one sample in a study of Tregs in tolerant kidney transplant recipients. Libraries were prepared by immunoSEQ multiplex PCR; TCRdb keeps only in-frame clonotypes and omits some of them. In the table there are some 240,000 clones, roughly 84% of which are singletons. The specimen sequenced was CD4+ T cells from blood. The receptors derive from a human donor in good health. CDR3s include the opening cysteine and the closing phenylalanine or tryptophan. A D gene is named only where the DNA matches it firmly. Size values are once, few and many counts, or a class for expanded clones, and some rows have none.

TRBV12-5	-	-	TRBJ1-1	CASGPSDLDGAFF
TRBV27	-	-	TRBJ1-1	CASSLGSGLNTEAFF
TRBV5-1	-	-	TRBJ1-1	CASSLARSTTEAFF
TRBV5-1	TRBD2	once	TRBJ2-1	CATNFRLSGRSYNEQFF
TRBV18	-	-	TRBJ2-7	CASSPGPVYEQYF
TRBV5-4	TRBD2	-	TRBJ2-2	CASSLGAGPNTGELFF
TRBV18	-	once	TRBJ1-2	CASSPPGTPANYGYTF
TRBV9	TRBD1	few	TRBJ1-2	CASSVVGGGGYTF
TRBV11-2	TRBD2	-	TRBJ2-3	CASSHGSGGHLDTQYF
TRBV5-1	-	-	TRBJ2-1	CASSLVESPYNEQFF
TRBV12-5	-	-	TRBJ2-2	CASGPLVGNTGELFF
TRBV27	TRBD1	-	TRBJ2-7	CASSTRTGSYEQYF
TRBV6-5	-	-	TRBJ2-5	CASSPQLPLQETQYF
TRBV27	TRBD1	-	TRBJ2-7	CASSLSMIRWTGGTDEQYF
TRBV7-6	-	-	TRBJ2-3	CASSLEPSEDTQYF
TRBV7-9	TRBD2	-	TRBJ2-7	CASSFPTSGSYEQYF
TRBV30	-	few	TRBJ2-7	CAWDYSGGYEQYF
TRBV27	-	-	TRBJ1-2	CASSPTPYGYTF